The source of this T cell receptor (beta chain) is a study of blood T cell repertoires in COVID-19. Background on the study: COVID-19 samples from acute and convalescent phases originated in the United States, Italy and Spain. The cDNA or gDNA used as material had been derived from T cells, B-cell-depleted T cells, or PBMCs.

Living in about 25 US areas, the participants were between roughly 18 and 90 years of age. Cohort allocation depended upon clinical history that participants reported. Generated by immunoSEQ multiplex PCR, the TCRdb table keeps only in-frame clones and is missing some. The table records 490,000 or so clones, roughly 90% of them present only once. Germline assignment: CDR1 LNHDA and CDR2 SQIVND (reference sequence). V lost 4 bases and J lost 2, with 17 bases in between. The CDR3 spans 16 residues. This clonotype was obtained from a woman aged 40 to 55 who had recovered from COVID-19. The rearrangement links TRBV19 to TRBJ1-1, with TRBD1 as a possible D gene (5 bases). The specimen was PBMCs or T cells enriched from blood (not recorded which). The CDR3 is CASSKAFDSPNTEAFF. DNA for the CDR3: TGTGCCAGTAGTAAAGCCTTCGACAGCCCCAACACTGAAGCTTTCTTT.